The 28 T cell receptor beta chains given below trace back to one sample, sequenced in a study of T cell repertoires in cytomegalovirus infection. MiXCR, run by TCRdb on the reads, gives a single entry per CDR3 protein. The sample yields 6,500 to 9,000 distinct CDR3 sequences, around 54% seen once. The antigens for these receptors are not known. Sequencing was done on a sample of PBMCs, sequenced either directly or after in vitro stimulation (not recorded which). These receptors came from a human donor in good health (CMV status not recorded). Some clones in this sample may be carry-over from other donors' samples.

For this clonotype: One end of the junction does not line up with germline, which may come from a read error. The rearrangement links TRBV20-1 to TRBJ1-5, with 12 bases identical to TRBD1. Germline CDR1 DFQATT, CDR2 SNEGSKA (reference sequence). The length of the CDR3 is 16 residues. The CDR3 here is CSAWDRGLYSTPPPHF. CDR3 DNA sequence: TGCAGTGCTTGGGACAGGGGGCTTTATAGCACTCCGCCCCCGCATTTT.

With regard to this clonotype: A much larger clone sits a single nucleotide away, making a read error possible. Likely a read error: the CDR3 ends without its conserved phenylalanine or tryptophan. This CDR3 reads CASSESRDPTDTQYL. The CDR3 nucleotides are TGTGCCAGCAGTGAATCGCGGGACCCCACAGATACGCAGTATTTG. The gene calls are TRBV2 and TRBJ2-3; TRBD2 is a possible D gene (6 bases). CDR1 is SNHLY, CDR2 FYNNEI, per germline. This CDR3 has 15 residues. V was trimmed by 2 bases and J by 2 bases, leaving 11 bases between them.

The chain is built from TRBV7-2 and TRBJ1-2; 7 bases align to TRBD1. This CDR3 is 19 amino acids long. V lost 1 base, J lost 8 bases, and 22 bases stayed unmatched. Germline V CDR1 and CDR2: SGHTA, FQGNSA. The CDR3 protein is CASSLGDVIPTGLGRGYTF. The CDR3 nucleotides are TGTGCCAGCAGCTTAGGGGACGTCATTCCGACAGGGTTGGGTCGGGGCTACACCTTC.

The chain has TRBV7-2 and TRBJ2-7, with 9 nucleotides matching TRBD2. The CDR3 contains 13 residues. V was pared by 4 bases and J by 3 bases, with 1 base of the junction left unmatched. Germline lookup yields CDR1 SGHTA and CDR2 FQGNSA. The chain's CDR3 is CASSSTSGYEQYF. The CDR3, as DNA: TGTGCCAGCAGCTCGACTAGCGGCTACGAGCAGTACTTC.

The chain combines TRBV7-2 with TRBJ1-2; 7 bases map to TRBD1. Per germline, CDR1 SGHTA and CDR2 FQGNSA. The J segment lost 8 bases and the V segment lost 11 bases, leaving 32 bases of the junction unmatched. The CDR3 sequence is 19 residues long. As DNA, the CDR3 is TGTGCCCTCAGCTTAGGGGACGTCACTCCGACAGGGTTGGGTAGGGGCTACACCTTC. Protein: CALSLGDVTPTGLGRGYTF.

This chain joins TRBV7-6 and TRBJ1-1, with D hard to call. Germline CDR1 reads SGHVS; CDR2 reads FNYEAQ. Trimming left V 6 bases short and J 6 bases short, with 20 bases between. This CDR3 region has 15 residues. CDR3 nucleotides: TGTGCCAGCAGTTCGAGGTCTGGTCCGAAGGCTGAAGCTTTCTTT. The encoded protein is CASSSRSGPKAEAFF.

The chain couples TRBV12-3 or TRBV12-4 to TRBJ2-1, with a tentative D call TRBD2 (5 bases). V was shortened by 6 bases and J by 1 base, with 28 bases between the two germline ends. The CDR3 consists of 20 residues. The CDR3 protein is CASSSLSLLLGERSYNEQFF. The CDR3 DNA reads as TGTGCCAGCAGCTCCCTAAGCCTCCTGTTGGGAGAAAGGTCCTACAATGAGCAGTTCTTC.

The chain links TRBV6-1 to TRBJ2-1; D is uncertain. CDR3 length: 11 residues. CDR1 and CDR2 from the germline V gene are MNHNS and SASEGT. Trimming took off 5 bases at V and 6 bases at J, with 5 bases between the two ends. The CDR3 protein is CASSLGNEQFF. For the CDR3, the DNA is TGTGCCAGCAGTTTAGGCAATGAGCAGTTCTTC.

The table lists this clonotype with a few counts. A read error may produce the germline difference seen at one junction end. The rearrangement joins TRBV7-2 to TRBJ1-2, with TRBD1 matching over 7 bases. The CDR3 spans 19 residues. Germline CDR1 is SGHTA and CDR2 is FQGNSA. The CDR3 nucleotides are TGTTCCAGCAGCTTAGGGGACGTCACTCCGACAGGGTTTGGTCGTGGCTACACCTTC. It yields the protein CSSSLGDVTPTGFGRGYTF.

This clonotype was seen a handful of times. This rearrangement joins TRBV20-1 to TRBJ1-2, with TRBD1 as a possible D gene (6 bases). Germline V gives CDR1 DFQATT, CDR2 SNEGSKA (reference sequence). CDR3 length: 16 amino acids. Trimming left V 5 bases short and J 0 bases short, with 19 bases between. The CDR3 region is CSAVQGSGGANYGYTF. The CDR3 coding sequence is TGCAGTGCTGTTCAGGGGAGTGGGGGAGCTAACTATGGCTACACCTTC.

This chain joins TRBV29-1 and TRBJ2-5, with 7 bases lining up with TRBD2. The CDR3 is 13 amino acids. J gave up 4 bases and V 4 bases, and 6 bases lay outside the gene matches. Germline V gene data show CDR1 as SQVTM and CDR2 as ANQGSEA. CDR3 DNA sequence: TGCAGCGTTGTGGGGAGGGGCGGAGAGACCCAGTACTTC. This codes for CSVVGRGGETQYF.

Notes on this clonotype: Its ends do not fully match the called genes, so a read error is possible. The V gene is TRBV6-6, the J gene TRBJ1-5, with 8 bases fitting TRBD1. The CDR3 loop spans 15 amino acids. CDR1 and CDR2 (germline): MNHNY, SVGAGI (reference sequence). The CDR3 DNA reads TGCGCCACAGGCATCCGACAGGGGTCCAATCAGCCCCAGCATTTT. This gives the protein CATGIRQGSNQPQHF.

This clonotype was counted at least ten times. This chain joins TRBV10-3 and TRBJ2-2; 8 bases fit TRBD1. Germline V gene data show CDR1 as ENHRY and CDR2 as SYGVKD. V dropped 0 bases and J dropped 4; count of bases not matched to a gene: 13. This CDR3 region has 19 residues. The CDR3 spells CAISESQGARQIGTGELFF. The CDR3 DNA sequence: TGTGCCATCAGTGAGTCGCAGGGGGCGCGACAAATCGGCACCGGGGAGCTGTTTTTT.

The chain combines TRBV7-2 with TRBJ1-2; TRBD1 aligns across 7 bases. After removal of 11 bases from V and 7 bases from J, the junction contained 31 bases not matched to a gene. This CDR3 has 19 residues. Germline-derived CDR1 and CDR2 are SGHTA and FQGNSA. CDR3 sequence reads: CAVSLGDVTTTGLGSGYTF. DNA for the CDR3: TGTGCCGTCAGCTTAGGGGACGTCACGACGACAGGGTTGGGTAGTGGCTACACCTTC. The entire variable domain, with the rest obtained from reference TRBV7-2 and TRBJ1-2, is as follows: GAGVSQSPSNKVTEKGKDVELRCDPISGHTALYWYRQSLGQGLEFLIYFQGNSAPDKSGLPSDRFSAERTGGSVSTLTIQRTQQEDSAVYLCAVSLGDVTTTGLGSGYTFGSGTRLTVV.

CDR3 nucleotides: TGTGCCACCAGCAGAGTTTTTCCAGGGGCAGTAGCAGGAAACACCATATATTTT. Translating it yields CATSRVFPGAVAGNTIYF. The V gene is TRBV15, the J gene TRBJ1-3, with D possibly TRBD1 on 6 matching bases. V was cut by 1 base and J by 4 bases, with 20 bases left in between. The germline CDR1 and CDR2 sequences are LNHNV and YYDKDF (reference sequence). The CDR3 sequence is 18 residues long.

As concerns this clonotype: It is likely a read error, because the conserved phenylalanine at the end of the CDR3 is missing. V gene TRBV2 combines with J gene TRBJ1-5; D not resolved. The CDR3 loop spans 13 amino acids. Germline CDR1 SNHLY, CDR2 FYNNEI. V shed 5 bases and J shed 6 bases, with 11 bases lying between them. The chain's CDR3 is CASSIWVTQPQHL. The DNA of the CDR3 is TGTGCCAGCAGTATCTGGGTCACTCAGCCCCAGCATTTG.

This clonotype has a handful of counts. The rearrangement links TRBV7-3 to TRBJ2-7, with a possible D match to TRBD1 (6 bases). The CDR3 covers 16 residues. The germline V and J ends were trimmed by 0 bases and 2 bases, with 14 bases remaining between them. Germline assignment: CDR1 SGHTA and CDR2 FQGTGA. The CDR3 nucleotides are TGTGCCAGCAGCTTAACGTGGACAGCGGACACCTACGAGCAGTACTTC. It translates to CASSLTWTADTYEQYF. Complete variable domain (other parts from reference TRBV7-3 and TRBJ2-7): GAGVSQTPSNKVTEKGKYVELRCDPISGHTALYWYRQSLGQGPEFLIYFQGTGAADDSGLPNDRFFAVRPEGSVSTLKIQRTERGDSAVYLCASSLTWTADTYEQYFGPGTRLTVT.

V is TRBV12-3 or TRBV12-4 and J is TRBJ2-5; D not certain. V lost 4 bases, J lost 2 bases, and 8 bases lay in between. This CDR3 contains 13 residues. The CDR3 reads CASSWWGQETQYF. CDR3 sequence (DNA): TGTGCCAGCAGTTGGTGGGGTCAAGAGACCCAGTACTTC.

Note on this clonotype: This likely comes from a read error, as the CDR3 has no conserved phenylalanine or tryptophan at its end. The genes are TRBV12-3 or TRBV12-4 and TRBJ1-4; no clear D. The CDR3 consists of 15 residues. The CDR3 loop is CACSNKRATNEKLFL. CDR3 nucleotides: TGTGCCTGCAGCAACAAACGTGCAACTAATGAAAAACTGTTTTTG.

The J gene is TRBJ1-2, the V gene TRBV4-2; a possible D gene is TRBD1 (6 bases). CDR1 is LGHNA, CDR2 YNFKEQ, per germline. Trimming shortened V by 1 base and J by 2 bases, and 35 bases separated the two germline ends. The CDR3 extends over 23 amino acids. The CDR3 DNA reads as TGTGCCAGCAGCCAAGCAGGGGTGGACAGTGTCGCACTCATCCTAAAGCTAAACTATGGCTACACCTTC. It codes for CASSQAGVDSVALILKLNYGYTF.

About this clonotype: Given the absence of the conserved phenylalanine or tryptophan at the CDR3 end, a read error is likely. The limits of the CDR3 on the DNA are not certain, so only TCRdb's listed CDR3 is given. CDR3: CASSFGQGSYGYTL. V is TRBV28 and J is TRBJ1-2; the DNA was not used to check the table's D call, TRBD1. The CDR3 totals 14 residues, both ends included. Germline V gene sequence: CDR1 MDHEN, CDR2 SYDVKM.

This clonotype showed up just once. One junction end disagrees with the germline gene, perhaps due to a read error. This rearrangement joins TRBV27 to TRBJ1-1; no definite D call. CDR3 size: 10 residues. The V gene's germline CDR1 is MNHEY and CDR2 SMNVEV (reference sequence). The CDR3 DNA reads as TGTGCCAGTCACGGAGAGACGTTGTATTTT. It codes for CASHGETLYF.

This rearrangement joins TRBV19 to TRBJ2-2, with TRBD1 identical over 7 bases. In germline, CDR1 is LNHDA, CDR2 SQIVND (reference sequence). Losses at the gene ends were 6 bases for V and 1 base for J; bases not matched to a gene: 2. This CDR3 has 14 residues. The CDR3 coding sequence is TGTGCCAGTAGGAACAGGGGGAACACCGGGGAGCTGTTTTTT. It codes for CASRNRGNTGELFF.

As concerns this clonotype: No conserved phenylalanine or tryptophan is present at the end of the CDR3, so a read error is the likely explanation. V is TRBV12-3 or TRBV12-4 and J is TRBJ1-2; unclear D gene. CDR3 length equals 12 residues. The CDR3 region has the DNA TGTGCCAGAAGTTTAGCGACTTATGGCTACACCTTA. Protein product: CARSLATYGYTL.

In regard to this clonotype: Without the conserved terminal phenylalanine or tryptophan, this CDR3 likely stems from a read error. No DNA is shown, since the ends of the CDR3 on it are uncertain; the CDR3 is the one TCRdb lists. The V call is TRBV12-3 or TRBV12-4, the J call TRBJ1-1; the table's D call, TRBD1, has no DNA check behind it. Both ends counted, the CDR3 spans 16 residues. CDR3 loop: CATSSSVSKQGTEDLC.

The chain employs TRBV7-2 and TRBJ2-2; 7 bases are a match to TRBD2. The junction had 11 bases not matched to a gene; V was cut back by 6 bases and J by 7 bases. CDR1 SGHTA and CDR2 FQGNSA come from the germline V gene. This CDR3 region has 15 residues. CDR3 region: CASRIRDYSGGELFF. In DNA, the CDR3 is TGTGCCAGCAGGATCCGGGACTATTCTGGCGGGGAGCTGTTTTTT.

J is TRBJ1-2 and V is TRBV7-2; TRBD1 matches 9 bases. The CDR3 is 12 residues long. Germline values: CDR1 SGHTA, CDR2 FQGNSA. V trimming: 4 bases; J trimming: 14 bases; junction bases outside the gene matches: 8. The CDR3 nucleotides read TGTGCCAGCAGCTCGGACAGGGGAGAAGAGACCTTC. Encoded protein: CASSSDRGEETF. The full variable domain, its missing parts supplied by reference TRBV7-2 and TRBJ1-2, is GAGVSQSPSNKVTEKGKDVELRCDPISGHTALYWYRQSLGQGLEFLIYFQGNSAPDKSGLPSDRFSAERTGGSVSTLTIQRTQQEDSAVYLCASSSDRGEETFGSGTRLTVV.

This clonotype is termed medium-sized. The chain employs TRBV7-3 and TRBJ2-1, with D perhaps TRBD2 (5 bases). From germline, CDR1 is SGHTA and CDR2 FQGTGA. Trimming cost V 2 bases and J 4 bases, with 6 bases left between them. This CDR3 has 13 residues. CDR3 protein: CASSLGSYNEQFF. For the CDR3, the DNA is TGTGCCAGCAGCTTAGGGAGTTACAATGAGCAGTTCTTC.